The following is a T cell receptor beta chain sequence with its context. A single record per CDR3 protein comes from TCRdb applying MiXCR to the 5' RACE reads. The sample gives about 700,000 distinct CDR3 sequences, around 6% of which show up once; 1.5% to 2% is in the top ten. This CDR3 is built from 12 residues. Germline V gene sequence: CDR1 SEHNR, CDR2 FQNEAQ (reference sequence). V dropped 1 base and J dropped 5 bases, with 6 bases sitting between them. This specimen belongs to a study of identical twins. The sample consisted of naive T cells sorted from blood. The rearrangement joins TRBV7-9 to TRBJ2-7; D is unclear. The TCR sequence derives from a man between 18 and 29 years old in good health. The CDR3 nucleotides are TGTGCCAGCAGCTTAGAATTTAACGAGCAGTACTTC. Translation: CASSLEFNEQYF.